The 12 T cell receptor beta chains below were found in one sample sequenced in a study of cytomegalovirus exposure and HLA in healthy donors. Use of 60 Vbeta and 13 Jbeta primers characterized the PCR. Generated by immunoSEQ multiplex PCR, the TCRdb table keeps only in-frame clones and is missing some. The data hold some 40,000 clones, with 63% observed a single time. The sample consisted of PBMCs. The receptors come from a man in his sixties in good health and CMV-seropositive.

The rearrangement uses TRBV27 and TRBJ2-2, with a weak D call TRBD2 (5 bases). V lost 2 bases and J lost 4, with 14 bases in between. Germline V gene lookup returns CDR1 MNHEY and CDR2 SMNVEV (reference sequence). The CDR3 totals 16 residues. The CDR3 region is CASSLIEGVSTGELFF. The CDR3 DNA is TGTGCCAGCAGTTTAATAGAGGGAGTAAGCACCGGGGAGCTGTTTTTT.

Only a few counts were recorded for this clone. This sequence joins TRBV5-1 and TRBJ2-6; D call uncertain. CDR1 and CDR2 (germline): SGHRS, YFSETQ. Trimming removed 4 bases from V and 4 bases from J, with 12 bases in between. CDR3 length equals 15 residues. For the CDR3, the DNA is TGCGCCAGCAGCGGAGACGGTTTGGGGGCCAACGTCCTGACTTTC. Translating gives CASSGDGLGANVLTF.

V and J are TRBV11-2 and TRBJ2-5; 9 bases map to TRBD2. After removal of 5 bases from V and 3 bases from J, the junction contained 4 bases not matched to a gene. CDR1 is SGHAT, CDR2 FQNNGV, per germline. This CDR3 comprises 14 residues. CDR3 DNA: TGTGCCAGCAGCCCCCGACTAGCGGAAGAGACCCAGTACTTC. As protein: CASSPRLAEETQYF.

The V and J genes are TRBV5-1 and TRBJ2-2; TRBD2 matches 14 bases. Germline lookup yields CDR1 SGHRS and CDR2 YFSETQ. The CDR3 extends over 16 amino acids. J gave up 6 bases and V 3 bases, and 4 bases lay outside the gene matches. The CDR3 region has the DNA TGCGCCAGCAGCTGGACGGGACTAGCGGGAGCCGGGGAGCTGTTTTTT. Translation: CASSWTGLAGAGELFF. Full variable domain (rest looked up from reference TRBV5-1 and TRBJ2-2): KAGVTQTPRYLIKTRGQQVTLSCSPISGHRSVSWYQQTPGQGLQFLFEYFSETQRNKGNFPGRFSGRQFSNSRSEMNVSTLELGDSALYLCASSWTGLAGAGELFFGEGSRLTVL.

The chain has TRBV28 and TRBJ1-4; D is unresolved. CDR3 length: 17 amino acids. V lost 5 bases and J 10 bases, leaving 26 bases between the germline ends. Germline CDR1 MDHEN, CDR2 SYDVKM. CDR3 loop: CASSLPGRTTEEGKLFF. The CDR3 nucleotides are TGTGCCAGCAGTCTCCCGGGGAGGACGACCGAGGAAGGAAAACTGTTTTTT.

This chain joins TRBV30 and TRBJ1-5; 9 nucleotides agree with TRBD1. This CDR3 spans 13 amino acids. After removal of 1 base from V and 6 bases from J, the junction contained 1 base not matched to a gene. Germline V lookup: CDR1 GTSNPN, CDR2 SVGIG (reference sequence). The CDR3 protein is CAWSGTGVQPQHF. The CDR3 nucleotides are TGTGCCTGGAGTGGGACAGGGGTTCAGCCCCAGCATTTT.

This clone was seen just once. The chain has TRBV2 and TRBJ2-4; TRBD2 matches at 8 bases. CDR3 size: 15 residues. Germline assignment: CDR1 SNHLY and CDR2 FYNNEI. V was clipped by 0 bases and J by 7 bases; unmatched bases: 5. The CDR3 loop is CASSEAAGVQNIQYF. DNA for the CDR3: TGTGCCAGCAGTGAAGCAGCGGGAGTCCAGAACATTCAGTACTTC.

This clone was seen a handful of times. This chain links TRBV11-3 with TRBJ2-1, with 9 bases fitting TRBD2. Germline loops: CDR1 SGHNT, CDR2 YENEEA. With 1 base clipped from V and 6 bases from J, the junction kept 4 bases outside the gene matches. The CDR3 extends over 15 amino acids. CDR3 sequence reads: CASSLGDSGSNEQFF. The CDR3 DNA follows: TGTGCCAGCAGCTTAGGGGATAGCGGGAGCAATGAGCAGTTCTTC.

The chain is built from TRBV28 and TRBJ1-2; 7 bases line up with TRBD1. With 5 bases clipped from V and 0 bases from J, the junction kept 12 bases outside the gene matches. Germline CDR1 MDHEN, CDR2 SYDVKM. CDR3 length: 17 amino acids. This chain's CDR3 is CASSPRGGRFSNYGYTF. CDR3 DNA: TGTGCCAGCAGTCCAAGAGGGGGCCGTTTCTCTAACTATGGCTACACCTTC.

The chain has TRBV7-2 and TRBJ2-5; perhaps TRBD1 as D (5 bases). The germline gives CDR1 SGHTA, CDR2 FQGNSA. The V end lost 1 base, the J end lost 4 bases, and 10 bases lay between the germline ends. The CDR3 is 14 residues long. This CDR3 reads CASSLGVGAETQYF. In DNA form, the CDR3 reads TGTGCCAGCAGCTTAGGTGTAGGGGCAGAGACCCAGTACTTC. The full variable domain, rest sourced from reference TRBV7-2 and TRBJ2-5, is GAGVSQSPSNKVTEKGKDVELRCDPISGHTALYWYRQSLGQGLEFLIYFQGNSAPDKSGLPSDRFSAERTGGSVSTLTIQRTQQEDSAVYLCASSLGVGAETQYFGPGTRLLVL.

CDR3 in amino acids: CATSRGLAGVETQYF. CDR3 bases: TGTGCCACCAGCAGGGGACTAGCGGGAGTAGAGACCCAGTACTTC. The chain uses TRBV15 and TRBJ2-5; 14 bases map to TRBD2. V trimming: 3 bases; J trimming: 4 bases; junction bases outside the gene matches: 1. Germline lookup yields CDR1 LNHNV and CDR2 YYDKDF (reference sequence). CDR3 length equals 15 residues.

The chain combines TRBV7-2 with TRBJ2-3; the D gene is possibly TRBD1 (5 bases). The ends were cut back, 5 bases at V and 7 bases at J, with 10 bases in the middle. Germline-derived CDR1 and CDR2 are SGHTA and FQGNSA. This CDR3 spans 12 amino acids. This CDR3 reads CASSPTENTQYF. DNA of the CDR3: TGTGCCAGCAGCCCGACAGAAAATACGCAGTATTTT.